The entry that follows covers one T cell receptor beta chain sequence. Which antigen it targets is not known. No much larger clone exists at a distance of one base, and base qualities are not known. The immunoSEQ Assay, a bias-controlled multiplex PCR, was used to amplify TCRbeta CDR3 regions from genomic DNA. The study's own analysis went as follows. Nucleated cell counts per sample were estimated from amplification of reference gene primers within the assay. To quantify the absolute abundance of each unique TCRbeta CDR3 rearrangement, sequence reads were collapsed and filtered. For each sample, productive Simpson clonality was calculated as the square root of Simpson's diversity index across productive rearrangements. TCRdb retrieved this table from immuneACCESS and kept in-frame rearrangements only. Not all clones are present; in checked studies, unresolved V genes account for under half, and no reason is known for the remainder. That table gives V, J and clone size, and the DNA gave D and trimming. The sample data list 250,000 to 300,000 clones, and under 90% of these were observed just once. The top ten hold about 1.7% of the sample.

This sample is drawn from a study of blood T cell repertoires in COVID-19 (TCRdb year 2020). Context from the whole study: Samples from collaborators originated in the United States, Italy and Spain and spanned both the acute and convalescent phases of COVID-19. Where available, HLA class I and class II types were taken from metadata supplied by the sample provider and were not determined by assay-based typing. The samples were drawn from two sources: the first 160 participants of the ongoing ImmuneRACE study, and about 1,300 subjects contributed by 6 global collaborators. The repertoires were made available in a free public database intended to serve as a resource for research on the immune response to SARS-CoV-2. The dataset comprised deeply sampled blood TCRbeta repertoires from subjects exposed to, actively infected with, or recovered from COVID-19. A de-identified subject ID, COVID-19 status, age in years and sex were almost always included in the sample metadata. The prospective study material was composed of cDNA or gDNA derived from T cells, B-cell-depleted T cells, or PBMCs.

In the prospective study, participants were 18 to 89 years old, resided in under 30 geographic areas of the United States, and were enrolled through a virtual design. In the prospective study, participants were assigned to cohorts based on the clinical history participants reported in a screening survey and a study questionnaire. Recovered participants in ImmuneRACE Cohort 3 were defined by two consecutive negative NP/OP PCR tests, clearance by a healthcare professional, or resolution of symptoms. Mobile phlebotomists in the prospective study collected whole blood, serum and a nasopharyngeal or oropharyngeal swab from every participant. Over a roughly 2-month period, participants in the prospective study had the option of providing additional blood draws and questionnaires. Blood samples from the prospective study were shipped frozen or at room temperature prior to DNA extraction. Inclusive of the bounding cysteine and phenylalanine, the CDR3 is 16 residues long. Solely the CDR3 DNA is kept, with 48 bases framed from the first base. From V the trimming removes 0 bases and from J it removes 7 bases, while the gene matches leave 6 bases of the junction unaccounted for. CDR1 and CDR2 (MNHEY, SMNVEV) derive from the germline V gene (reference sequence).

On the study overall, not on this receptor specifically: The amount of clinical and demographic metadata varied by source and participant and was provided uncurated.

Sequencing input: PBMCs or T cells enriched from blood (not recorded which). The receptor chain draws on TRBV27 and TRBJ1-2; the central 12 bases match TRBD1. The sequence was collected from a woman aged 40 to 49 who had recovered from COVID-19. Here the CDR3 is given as CASSLSPGQGAFGYTF. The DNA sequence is TGTGCCAGCAGTTTATCGCCGGGACAGGGGGCTTTTGGCTACACCTTC.